The next 20 T cell receptor beta chains were all read from a single sample in a study of CD8 T cells in ankylosing spondylitis. MiXCR, applied by TCRdb to the 5' RACE reads, yields one record per CDR3 protein. This sample yields about 200,000 distinct CDR3 sequences, of which around 13% are seen a single time; approximately 15% belongs to the top ten. Sequencing input: blood, either unsorted or a sorted T cell fraction (not recorded which). The receptors stem from a male donor with ankylosing spondylitis or in good health (not recorded which).

V gene TRBV27 combines with J gene TRBJ2-1, with 8 bases aligning to TRBD1. This CDR3 contains 15 residues. Per germline, CDR1 MNHEY and CDR2 SMNVEV (reference sequence). V was clipped by 5 bases and J by 6 bases; unmatched bases: 9. The CDR3 here is CASSPGQGLSNEQFF. The CDR3 DNA is TGTGCCAGCAGTCCCGGACAGGGTCTCTCCAATGAGCAGTTCTTC.

The CDR3 reads CASIHPSTDTQYF. The CDR3 DNA sequence: TGTGCCAGCATTCATCCTAGCACAGATACGCAGTATTTT. V usage is TRBV2 and J usage is TRBJ2-3; D ambiguous. This CDR3 has 13 amino acids. Per the germline V gene, CDR1 is SNHLY and CDR2 is FYNNEI. With 7 bases removed from V and 0 bases from J, the gap between germline ends came to 8 bases.

The J gene is TRBJ2-1, the V gene TRBV7-6; TRBD1 matches at 10 bases. The CDR3 contains 15 residues. J gave up 3 bases and V 4 bases, and 3 bases lay outside the gene matches. Germline lookup yields CDR1 SGHVS and CDR2 FNYEAQ. Written as DNA, the CDR3 is TGTGCCAGCAGCTCCCGGACAGGGGGCTACAATGAGCAGTTCTTC. Translated: CASSSRTGGYNEQFF. The full variable domain, completed using reference TRBV7-6 and TRBJ2-1, is GAGVSQSPRYKVTKRGQDVALRCDPISGHVSLYWYRQALGQGPEFLTYFNYEAQQDKSGLPNDRFSAERPEGSISTLTIQRTEQRDSAMYRCASSSRTGGYNEQFFGPGTRLTVL.

This clonotype was observed once. This rearrangement joins TRBV6-1 to TRBJ2-1, with D perhaps matching TRBD1 or TRBD2 (5 bases each). V was pared by 6 bases and J by 3 bases, with 12 bases between. Germline V CDR1 and CDR2: MNHNS, SASEGT. The CDR3 loop spans 14 amino acids. CDR3 region: CASRPGRFYNEQFF. In DNA, the CDR3 is TGTGCCAGCAGGCCGGGACGGTTCTACAATGAGCAGTTCTTC.

The chain has TRBV2 and TRBJ2-2; TRBD2 aligns across 8 bases. Trimming took 8 bases from V and 5 from J; bases not matched to a gene: 13. Germline V gene lookup returns CDR1 SNHLY and CDR2 FYNNEI. This CDR3 is built from 16 residues. The CDR3, as DNA: TGTGCCAGCGCCCCCTGGGGCGGGAGGAGGACCGGGGAGCTGTTTTTT. This translates into CASAPWGGRRTGELFF.

This clonotype was recorded a few times. The V gene is TRBV6-1, the J gene TRBJ2-3; 11 nucleotides line up with TRBD2. After removal of 8 bases from V and 7 bases from J, the junction contained 5 bases not matched to a gene. This CDR3 region has 13 residues. Germline loops: CDR1 MNHNS, CDR2 SASEGT. This chain's CDR3 is CASGTSGPYTQYF. The CDR3 DNA follows: TGTGCCAGCGGGACTAGCGGTCCCTATACGCAGTATTTT.

This clonotype was observed a few times. V and J are TRBV20-1 and TRBJ2-7; D might be TRBD2 (6 bases). The CDR3 totals 13 residues. Germline-derived CDR1 and CDR2 are DFQATT and SNEGSKA (reference sequence). Trimming stripped 6 bases from V and 2 bases from J, with 14 bases between. The CDR3: CSAAGLSTYEQYF. DNA of the CDR3: TGCAGTGCCGCGGGACTGTCAACCTACGAGCAGTACTTC.

This clonotype turned up a few times. V gene TRBV28 combines with J gene TRBJ2-7; the D is unclear. Trimming pared 2 bases from V and 6 bases from J, leaving 8 bases between. The CDR3 sequence is 12 residues long. Germline-derived CDR1 and CDR2 are MDHEN and SYDVKM. The CDR3 loop is CASSLQAGEQYF. CDR3 nucleotides: TGTGCCAGCAGTTTACAGGCCGGCGAGCAGTACTTC.

The chain recombines TRBV15 with TRBJ1-6; D is ambiguous. CDR1 is LNHNV, CDR2 YYDKDF, per germline (reference sequence). V was clipped by 3 bases and J by 4 bases, with 10 bases between them. This CDR3 region has 15 residues. CDR3 protein: CATSRTLQYNSPLHF. The DNA for the CDR3 is TGTGCCACCAGCAGGACCCTGCAATATAATTCACCCCTCCACTTT.

In its sample, this clonotype was seen many times. V gene TRBV29-1 combines with J gene TRBJ2-7; 7 nucleotides line up with TRBD1. Trimming took 6 bases from V and 4 from J; bases not matched to a gene: 9. The CDR3 is 13 residues long. Germline CDR1 reads SQVTM; CDR2 reads ANQGSEA. The CDR3 DNA reads TGCAGCGTGTGGGACAGCCAACTTTACGAGCAGTACTTC. It codes for CSVWDSQLYEQYF.

This clonotype came up a few times. The chain links TRBV11-2 to TRBJ2-1; D remains ambiguous. This CDR3 region has 13 residues. Trimming left V 0 bases short and J 9 bases short, with 9 bases between. Germline V gene data show CDR1 as SGHAT and CDR2 as FQNNGV. The CDR3 reads CASSLEISGEQFF. CDR3 nucleotide sequence: TGTGCCAGCAGCTTAGAGATTAGTGGTGAGCAGTTCTTC.

The chain joins TRBV7-9 to TRBJ2-3, with TRBD2 matching over 10 bases. The ends lost 4 bases at V and 0 bases at J; junction bases unmatched: 7. This CDR3 has 17 residues. Germline V lookup: CDR1 SEHNR, CDR2 FQNEAQ (reference sequence). CDR3 DNA sequence: TGTGCCAGCAGCTCCCCTGATAGCGGGGGGAGCACAGATACGCAGTATTTT. This gives the protein CASSSPDSGGSTDTQYF.

This clonotype was counted ten times or more. This rearrangement joins TRBV27 to TRBJ1-5, with D hard to call. This CDR3 spans 13 amino acids. Germline V CDR1 and CDR2: MNHEY, SMNVEV (reference sequence). Trimming stripped 5 bases from V and 1 base from J, with 6 bases between. The CDR3 spells CASSLWSNQPQHF. The CDR3 bases are TGTGCCAGCAGTCTATGGAGCAATCAGCCCCAGCATTTT.

The chain combines TRBV4-1 with TRBJ1-1; D unresolved. CDR1 and CDR2 (germline): MGHRA, YSYEKL. Trimming removed 1 base from V and 11 bases from J, with 11 bases in between. The CDR3 is 12 amino acids. In nucleotides, the CDR3 is TGCGCCAGCAGCCAAGGCAAGGGTTTGGCTTTCTTT. Translating it yields CASSQGKGLAFF.

This clonotype was recorded at least ten times. V usage is TRBV10-3 and J usage is TRBJ1-1, with D possibly being TRBD1 (5 bases). Germline CDR1 ENHRY, CDR2 SYGVKD. The length of the CDR3 is 14 residues. Trimming left V 3 bases short and J 0 bases short, with 8 bases between. CDR3: CAISDSTVNTEAFF. For the CDR3, the DNA is TGTGCCATCAGTGACTCGACAGTGAACACTGAAGCTTTCTTT.

This clonotype was counted a few times. The chain combines TRBV9 with TRBJ1-6; 8 bases are shared with TRBD1. Germline trimming cut 2 bases from V and 7 bases from J; bases unmatched to any gene: 2. Germline V gene lookup returns CDR1 SGDLS and CDR2 YYNGEE. The CDR3 has 14 residues. The CDR3 DNA sequence: TGTGCCAGCAGCGTTGGGACAGGCAATTCACCCCTCCACTTT. Translating gives CASSVGTGNSPLHF.

This clonotype was recorded at least ten times. The J gene is TRBJ2-3, the V gene TRBV9; D gene unclear. Trimming took off 0 bases at V and 2 bases at J, with 10 bases between the two ends. Per the germline V gene, CDR1 is SGDLS and CDR2 is YYNGEE. The CDR3 has 15 amino acids. As DNA, the CDR3 is TGTGCCAGCAGCGTAGACGGACGGAACACAGATACGCAGTATTTT. Its translation: CASSVDGRNTDTQYF.

The V gene is TRBV6-1, the J gene TRBJ1-5; D possibly corresponds to TRBD1 (5 bases). V dropped 1 base and J dropped 0 bases, with 7 bases sitting between them. Germline V lookup: CDR1 MNHNS, CDR2 SASEGT. There are 15 residues in the CDR3. Here the CDR3 DNA reads TGTGCCAGCAGTGAAGTCAGGGATAGCAATCAGCCCCAGCATTTT. Amino acids: CASSEVRDSNQPQHF.

The chain links TRBV20-1 to TRBJ2-1, with a tentative D call TRBD1 (7 bases). V dropped 6 bases and J dropped 3 bases, with 24 bases sitting between them. Germline values: CDR1 DFQATT, CDR2 SNEGSKA (reference sequence). This CDR3 is built from 17 residues. This CDR3 is CSATSPRGAGLYNEQFF. For the CDR3, the DNA is TGCAGTGCCACCTCTCCCAGGGGGGCGGGGCTCTACAATGAGCAGTTCTTC.

The V and J genes are TRBV12-3 or TRBV12-4 and TRBJ2-7; TRBD2 agrees at 9 bases. CDR3 length: 13 amino acids. V dropped 8 bases and J dropped 5; count of bases not matched to a gene: 7. CDR3 amino acids: CASGGGRVHEQYF. CDR3 sequence (DNA): TGTGCCAGCGGTGGCGGGAGGGTCCACGAGCAGTACTTC.